These T cell receptor beta chains were read from a single sample in a study of T cell repertoires in cytomegalovirus infection. Their antigens are not known. TCRdb reprocessed the reads with MiXCR, giving one entry per CDR3 protein. The table has 700,000 to 850,000 distinct CDR3 sequences, 32% seen once. Sequences were derived from cultured CD8+ T cells from PBMCs, sampled from culture after CMV antigen stimulation. These TCRs come from a human donor in good health (CMV status not recorded). Some clones in this sample may be carry-over from other donors' samples. The CDR3 runs from the conserved cysteine through the conserved F or W. D genes are given only for firm matches. Only part of the rows carry a size: once, few, many, or a class if the clone is expanded.

TRBV27	TRBD1	.	TRBJ2-3	CASKPGQVTDTQYF	TGTGCCAGCAAACCGGGACAGGTCACAGATACGCAGTATTTT
TRBV6-6	TRBD1	.	TRBJ1-2	CASSYRLPGQDNYGYTF	TGTGCCAGCAGTTACCGCCTTCCTGGACAGGATAACTATGGCTACACCTTC
TRBV5-6	TRBD1	many	TRBJ1-5	CASSRDRDSNQPQHF	TGTGCCAGCAGCCGGGACAGGGATAGCAATCAGCCCCAGCATTTT
TRBV6-5	.	few	TRBJ1-2	CASSYHPGNYGYTF	TGTGCCAGCAGTTACCACCCAGGAAACTATGGCTACACCTTC
TRBV6-6	TRBD2	few	TRBJ2-5	CASTGLAGGRETQYF	TGTGCCAGCACGGGACTAGCGGGGGGGCGCGAGACCCAGTACTTC
TRBV27	.	few	TRBJ2-7	CASRPGLTGFEQYF	TGTGCCAGCAGACCAGGGCTCACAGGGTTCGAGCAGTACTTC
TRBV7-2	.	many	TRBJ2-3	CASSSTDTQYF	TGTGCCAGCAGCTCCACAGATACGCAGTATTTT
TRBV12-3/TRBV12-4	.	few	TRBJ1-2	CASSPGAGATARYGYTF	TGTGCCAGCAGTCCAGGCGCGGGGGCAACTGCTCGTTATGGCTACACCTTC
TRBV4-1	.	few	TRBJ1-4	CASSHSGMGFPSTNEKLFF	TGCGCCAGCAGCCACAGCGGAATGGGGTTTCCCTCAACTAATGAAAAACTGTTTTTT
TRBV5-1	TRBD2	few	TRBJ2-3	CASSARGSGVTDTQYF	TGCGCCAGCAGCGCCCGTGGGAGCGGGGTCACAGATACGCAGTATTTT
TRBV27	.	.	TRBJ1-2	CATFDSYGYTF	TGTGCCACCTTCGACAGCTATGGCTACACCTTC
TRBV5-5	TRBD1	.	TRBJ2-1	CASSLGGTGGPYNEQFF	TGTGCCAGCAGCTTGGGTGGGACAGGGGGTCCCTACAATGAGCAGTTCTTC
TRBV7-2	TRBD2	many	TRBJ2-1	CASSLRLAGVSYNEQFF	TGTGCCAGCAGCTTACGTCTAGCGGGGGTTTCCTACAATGAGCAGTTCTTC
TRBV19	.	few	TRBJ2-7	CASSVAGISYEQYF	TGTGCCAGTAGTGTCGCCGGGATTTCCTACGAGCAGTACTTC
TRBV7-9	.	.	TRBJ1-1	CASSLGRGRETEAFF	TGTGCCAGCAGCTTAGGTCGGGGGCGGGAGACTGAAGCTTTCTTT
TRBV5-1	TRBD2	.	TRBJ2-1	CASSLELAGVDSNEQFF	TGCGCCAGCAGCTTGGAACTAGCGGGGGTCGATAGCAATGAGCAGTTCTTC
TRBV7-2	.	many	TRBJ2-2	CASSLGLDGELFF	TGTGCCAGCAGCTTAGGGCTGGACGGGGAGCTGTTTTTT
TRBV7-6	.	many	TRBJ1-1	CASSLTSGLRGVGTEAFF	TGTGCCAGCAGCTTAACATCTGGCCTGAGGGGCGTGGGCACTGAAGCTTTCTTT
TRBV20-1	TRBD2	few	TRBJ2-6	CSAQGLAAGANVLTF	TGCAGTGCTCAGGGACTAGCGGCTGGGGCCAACGTCCTGACTTTC
TRBV7-9	.	.	TRBJ1-3	CASSLDYSPSGNTIYF	TGTGCCAGCAGCTTAGACTACAGTCCCTCTGGAAACACCATATATTTT
TRBV7-9	TRBD2	many	TRBJ2-3	CASSLAAGALAGGPEQYF	TGTGCCAGCAGCTTAGCTGCGGGGGCGCTAGCGGGGGGGCCTGAGCAGTATTTT
TRBV10-2	.	few	TRBJ1-2	CASSEEEGYGYTF	TGCGCCAGCAGTGAGGAGGAGGGCTATGGCTACACCTTC
TRBV20-1	.	.	TRBJ2-2	CSASGKGYTGELFF	TGCAGTGCTAGTGGGAAGGGGTACACCGGGGAGCTGTTTTTT
TRBV6-5	TRBD1	few	TRBJ1-2	CASSYTAGDRLYGYTF	TGTGCCAGCAGTTACACCGCTGGGGACAGGCTTTATGGCTACACCTTC
TRBV4-1	.	few	TRBJ1-6	CASSQDPTYYNSPLHF	TGCGCCAGCAGCCAGGACCCAACATACTATAATTCACCCCTCCACTTT
TRBV19	.	.	TRBJ1-1	CASSLGPFGTEAFF	TGTGCCAGTAGTTTGGGACCTTTCGGGACTGAAGCTTTCTTT
TRBV6-1	.	.	TRBJ1-1	CASRRGVEAFF	TGTGCCAGCAGGAGGGGTGTTGAAGCTTTCTTT
TRBV7-6	.	many	TRBJ2-3	CASSLAEGSTDTQYF	TGTGCCAGCAGCTTAGCTGAGGGAAGCACAGATACGCAGTATTTT
TRBV25-1	TRBD1	.	TRBJ1-6	CASSPRDRDLDNSPLHF	TGTGCCAGCAGTCCCCGGGACAGGGATTTGGATAATTCACCCCTCCACTTT
TRBV6-2/TRBV6-3	TRBD2	few	TRBJ2-1	CASSYGGGGPWDEQFF	TGTGCCAGCAGTTACGGCGGCGGGGGGCCCTGGGATGAGCAGTTCTTC
TRBV7-2	.	once	TRBJ2-1	CASSSLGGQGKVEQFF	TGTGCCAGCAGCTCCCTCGGGGGACAAGGGAAGGTTGAGCAGTTCTTC
TRBV6-5	.	few	TRBJ1-4	CASTYLPGQYEKLFF	TGTGCCAGCACCTATCTCCCCGGACAGTATGAAAAACTGTTTTTT
TRBV7-8	.	few	TRBJ1-2	CASSAYQTGRIPYGYTF	TGTGCCAGCTCCGCCTATCAGACAGGCCGGATTCCCTATGGCTACACCTTC
TRBV6-5	.	.	TRBJ2-1	CASTPAVYNEQFF	TGTGCCAGCACTCCAGCAGTCTACAATGAGCAGTTCTTC
TRBV18	.	once	TRBJ2-7	CASSPEYF	TGTGCCAGCTCACCCGAGTACTTC
TRBV6-2/TRBV6-3	.	.	TRBJ1-2	CASSYASSGPKGYTF	TGTGCCAGCAGTTACGCTTCCTCGGGGCCGAAAGGCTACACCTTC
TRBV12-3/TRBV12-4	.	.	TRBJ1-2	CASSLRGPTGVYTF	TGTGCCAGCAGTTTAAGGGGTCCCACGGGAGTCTACACCTTC
TRBV7-9	.	few	TRBJ2-3	CASSPHIDTQYF	TGTGCCAGCAGCCCCCACATTGATACGCAGTATTTT
TRBV7-2	.	many	TRBJ2-3	CASSLEPLPRTDTQYF	TGTGCCAGCAGCTTGGAACCTTTACCCCGCACAGATACGCAGTATTTT
TRBV5-6	.	.	TRBJ2-7	CASSYDRYEQYF	TGTGCCAGCAGCTATGACAGGTACGAGCAGTACTTC
TRBV5-1	TRBD1	.	TRBJ1-5	CASSLGTGPFGNQPQHF	TGCGCCAGCAGCTTGGGGACAGGGCCCTTTGGCAATCAGCCCCAGCATTTT
TRBV7-2	.	many	TRBJ1-2	CASSLSRAPTYGYTF	TGTGCCAGCAGCCTATCCAGGGCCCCGACGTATGGCTACACCTTC
TRBV12-3/TRBV12-4	TRBD1	.	TRBJ1-4	CASSTGTGTSF	TGTGCCAGCAGTACCGGGACAGGGACGTCCTTT
TRBV5-6	TRBD2	.	TRBJ2-2	CASSPRGLAGMNTGELFF	TGTGCCAGCAGCCCCCGAGGACTAGCGGGGATGAACACCGGGGAGCTGTTTTTT
TRBV7-9	.	few	TRBJ1-1	CASTIRPGGTEAFF	TGTGCCAGCACCATCCGCCCCGGAGGCACTGAAGCTTTCTTT
TRBV7-9	TRBD2	.	TRBJ2-3	CASNRAGGITDTQYF	TGTGCCAGCAATCGAGCGGGGGGGATCACAGATACGCAGTATTTT